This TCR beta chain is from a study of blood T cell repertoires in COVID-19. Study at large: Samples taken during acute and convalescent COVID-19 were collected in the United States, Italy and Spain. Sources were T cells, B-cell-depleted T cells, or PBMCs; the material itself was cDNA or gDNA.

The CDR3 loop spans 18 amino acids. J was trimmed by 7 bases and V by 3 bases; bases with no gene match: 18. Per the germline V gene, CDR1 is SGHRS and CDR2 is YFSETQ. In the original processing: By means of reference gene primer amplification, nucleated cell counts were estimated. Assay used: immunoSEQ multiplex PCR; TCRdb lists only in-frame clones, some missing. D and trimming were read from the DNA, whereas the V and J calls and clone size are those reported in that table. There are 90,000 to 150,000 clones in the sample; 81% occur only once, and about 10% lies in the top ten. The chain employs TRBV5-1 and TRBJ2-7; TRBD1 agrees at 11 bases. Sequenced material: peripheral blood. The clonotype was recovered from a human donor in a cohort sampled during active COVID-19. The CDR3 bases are TGCGCCAGCAGCTGGCAAGGACAGGGGGCCGGGACGGAGGGGGAGCAGTACTTC. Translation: CASSWQGQGAGTEGEQYF.